This passage covers 25 T cell receptor beta chains from one sample sequenced in a study of blood T cell repertoires in COVID-19. Generated by immunoSEQ multiplex PCR, the TCRdb table keeps only in-frame clones and is missing some. The sample consists of around 50,000 clones, 90% of them appearing once. The specimen sequenced was peripheral blood. The receptors come from a man aged 70-80 years with acute or convalescent COVID-19.

This chain joins TRBV7-9 and TRBJ2-7; no clear D gene. Per the germline V gene, CDR1 is SEHNR and CDR2 is FQNEAQ (reference sequence). V was trimmed by 5 bases and J by 7 bases, leaving 9 bases between them. The CDR3 is made up of 11 amino acids. CDR3 DNA: TGTGCCAGCAGCCCCCTGGAGGAGCAGTACTTC. Translated, it gives CASSPLEEQYF. Full variable domain (outside the CDR3, taken from reference TRBV7-9 and TRBJ2-7): DTGVSQNPRHKITKRGQNVTFRCDPISEHNRLYWYRQTLGQGPEFLTYFQNEAQLEKSRLLSDRFSAERPKGSFSTLEIQRTEQGDSAMYLCASSPLEEQYFGPGTRLTVT.

The chain recombines TRBV18 with TRBJ1-1, with D hard to call. V was shortened by 2 bases and J by 5 bases, with 9 bases between the two germline ends. This CDR3 is 13 amino acids long. Germline V CDR1 and CDR2: KGHSH, LQKENI. Here the CDR3 DNA reads TGTGCCAGCTCACCAAAAACCGGGACTGAAGCTTTCTTT. Translation gives CASSPKTGTEAFF.

This chain joins TRBV5-1 and TRBJ2-1; TRBD2 matches 9 bases. This CDR3 contains 16 residues. V shed 2 bases, J shed 4 bases, and the junction held 7 bases outside the gene matches. Germline CDR1 SGHRS, CDR2 YFSETQ. The chain's CDR3 is CASSFLAGTVYNEQFF. The CDR3 DNA sequence: TGCGCCAGCAGCTTCCTAGCGGGAACTGTTTACAATGAGCAGTTCTTC.

In its sample, this clone was seen a few times. This chain links TRBV5-5 with TRBJ2-5; TRBD1 matches at 12 bases. J lost 5 bases, V lost 1 base, and 6 bases had no gene match. In germline, CDR1 is SGHKS, CDR2 YYEKEE (reference sequence). There are 16 residues in the CDR3. CDR3 nucleotides: TGTGCCAGCAGCTTGACCGGGACAGGGGGCTTCGAGACCCAGTACTTC. The encoded protein is CASSLTGTGGFETQYF. Full variable domain (outside the CDR3, taken from reference TRBV5-5 and TRBJ2-5): DAGVTQSPTHLIKTRGQQVTLRCSPISGHKSVSWYQQVLGQGPQFIFQYYEKEERGRGNFPDRFSARQFPNYSSELNVNALLLGDSALYLCASSLTGTGGFETQYFGPGTRLLVL.

CDR3 residues: CASSFGGLAGFQGTGELFF. CDR3 coding DNA: TGTGCCAGCAGCTTCGGAGGGCTAGCGGGGTTCCAGGGCACCGGGGAGCTGTTTTTT. The chain joins TRBV7-2 to TRBJ2-2; TRBD2 aligns across 9 bases. Germline lookup yields CDR1 SGHTA and CDR2 FQGNSA. The V segment lost 3 bases and the J segment 4 bases; nucleotides outside the gene matches: 15. The CDR3 is 19 amino acids.

The chain has TRBV9 and TRBJ2-7; 7 bases map to TRBD1. The germline V gene has CDR1 SGDLS and CDR2 YYNGEE. V lost 4 bases and J lost 3; bases outside the gene matches: 10. CDR3 size: 15 residues. The CDR3 sequence is CASSPTGQPFYEQYF. The CDR3 bases are TGTGCCAGCAGCCCCACGGGACAGCCCTTCTACGAGCAGTACTTC.

CDR3 bases: TGTGCCAGCAGTTTAGGGTGGAAAGACAGGGGGATAGGAAACACCATATATTTT. Encoded protein: CASSLGWKDRGIGNTIYF. The V and J genes are TRBV27 and TRBJ1-3, with 9 bases fitting TRBD1. The CDR3 sequence is 18 residues long. Germline CDR1 reads MNHEY; CDR2 reads SMNVEV (reference sequence). The V gene end was trimmed by 2 bases and the J gene end by 4 bases; junction bases not matched to a gene: 12.

The chain links TRBV7-9 to TRBJ2-2; D possibly corresponds to TRBD2 (5 bases). Trimming took 0 bases from V and 0 from J, leaving 11 bases between them. CDR3 length equals 17 residues. The germline V gene has CDR1 SEHNR and CDR2 FQNEAQ (reference sequence). CDR3 region: CASSLAAGQANTGELFF. CDR3 in DNA: TGTGCCAGCAGCTTAGCCGCGGGTCAAGCGAACACCGGGGAGCTGTTTTTT. Combining the CDR3 with reference TRBV7-9 and TRBJ2-2 gives the whole variable domain DTGVSQNPRHKITKRGQNVTFRCDPISEHNRLYWYRQTLGQGPEFLTYFQNEAQLEKSRLLSDRFSAERPKGSFSTLEIQRTEQGDSAMYLCASSLAAGQANTGELFFGEGSRLTVL.

V is TRBV4-3 and J is TRBJ2-7; 7 bases map to TRBD1. With V trimmed by 1 base and J by 4 bases, 7 bases remained unmatched. The CDR3 consists of 15 residues. The germline CDR1 and CDR2 sequences are LGHNA and YSLEER. The CDR3 reads CASSQVSTGKYEQYF. DNA for the CDR3: TGCGCCAGCAGCCAAGTCTCGACAGGGAAGTACGAGCAGTACTTC.

J is TRBJ2-1 and V is TRBV6-5; the D is unclear. The V and J ends lost 2 bases and 0 bases respectively, with 8 bases between them. Germline V gene sequence: CDR1 MNHEY, CDR2 SVGAGI. This CDR3 contains 15 residues. This CDR3 is CASSYRPSSYNEQFF. The CDR3 bases are TGTGCCAGCAGTTACCGCCCGAGCTCCTACAATGAGCAGTTCTTC.

The V gene is TRBV27, the J gene TRBJ1-4; 7 bases fit TRBD1. The CDR3 is 13 residues long. V shed 8 bases, J shed 3 bases, and the junction held 3 bases outside the gene matches. The germline gives CDR1 MNHEY, CDR2 SMNVEV (reference sequence). CDR3: CASRRGANEKLFF. The CDR3 region has the DNA TGTGCCAGCCGCAGGGGGGCTAATGAAAAACTGTTTTTT.

The J gene is TRBJ1-6, the V gene TRBV11-2; 8 bases align to TRBD1. J gave up 2 bases and V 5 bases, and 11 bases lay outside the gene matches. Germline-derived CDR1 and CDR2 are SGHAT and FQNNGV. The CDR3 sequence is 18 residues long. CDR3 sequence (DNA): TGTGCCAGCAGCCATATGGGGCAGGGGGCTGCCTATAATTCACCCCTCCACTTT. Amino acid sequence: CASSHMGQGAAYNSPLHF.

The V gene is TRBV19, the J gene TRBJ2-5; 15 positions agree with TRBD2. Germline values: CDR1 LNHDA, CDR2 SQIVND (reference sequence). This CDR3 spans 15 amino acids. Trimming took 7 bases from V and 3 from J; bases not matched to a gene: 3. CDR3 loop: CASTGLAGGEETQYF. CDR3 nucleotide sequence: TGTGCCAGTACCGGACTAGCGGGGGGGGAAGAGACCCAGTACTTC. Full variable domain (remainder filled in from reference TRBV19 and TRBJ2-5): DGGITQSPKYLFRKEGQNVTLSCEQNLNHDAMYWYRQDPGQGLRLIYYSQIVNDFQKGDIAEGYSVSREKKESFPLTVTSAQKNPTAFYLCASTGLAGGEETQYFGPGTRLLVL.

The chain carries TRBV5-5 and TRBJ1-3; a weak D match, TRBD1 (6 bases). Deletions cut 4 bases from V and 0 bases from J, with 14 bases between. Looked up from germline, CDR1 is SGHKS and CDR2 is YYEKEE (reference sequence). This CDR3 is 16 amino acids long. The CDR3 DNA reads as TGTGCCAGCAGCCGCAATACAGGGAACTCTGGAAACACCATATATTTT. It is translated as CASSRNTGNSGNTIYF.

The J gene is TRBJ1-6, the V gene TRBV10-3, with D tentatively TRBD1 (6 bases). The CDR3 covers 13 residues. The V and J ends lost 6 bases and 5 bases respectively, with 8 bases between them. Germline loops: CDR1 ENHRY, CDR2 SYGVKD. The CDR3 is CAIRTGNNSPLHF. DNA for the CDR3: TGTGCCATCAGAACAGGGAATAATTCACCCCTCCACTTT.

The J gene is TRBJ2-7, the V gene TRBV30, with 8 bases aligning to TRBD2. V trimming: 4 bases; J trimming: 0 bases; junction bases outside the gene matches: 8. The germline V gene encodes CDR1 GTSNPN and CDR2 SVGIG (reference sequence). The CDR3 is 15 amino acids. The CDR3 is CAWTNSGEDSYEQYF. CDR3 DNA sequence: TGTGCCTGGACAAATAGCGGGGAGGACTCCTACGAGCAGTACTTC.

This chain's CDR3 is CASSRRTGGLGTDTQYF. The CDR3 DNA reads TGTGCCAGTAGTAGAAGGACAGGGGGCCTCGGCACAGATACGCAGTATTTT. The J gene is TRBJ2-3, the V gene TRBV19; TRBD1 aligns across 11 bases. The CDR3 length is 17 residues. Germline values: CDR1 LNHDA, CDR2 SQIVND (reference sequence). V dropped 4 bases and J dropped 1; count of bases not matched to a gene: 7.

V usage is TRBV30 and J usage is TRBJ2-5; TRBD1 might be the D (5 bases). Looked up from germline, CDR1 is GTSNPN and CDR2 is SVGIG (reference sequence). CDR3 length: 14 residues. V was shortened by 0 bases and J by 5 bases, with 13 bases between the two germline ends. This chain's CDR3 is CAWSVRMGRETQYF. The CDR3 nucleotides read TGTGCCTGGAGTGTTAGGATGGGGCGGGAGACCCAGTACTTC. Full variable domain (rest looked up from reference TRBV30 and TRBJ2-5): SQTIHQWPATLVQPVGSPLSLECTVEGTSNPNLYWYRQAAGRGLQLLFYSVGIGQISSEVPQNLSASRPQDRQFILSSKKLLLSDSGFYLCAWSVRMGRETQYFGPGTRLLVL.

The chain joins TRBV2 to TRBJ1-1; 7 bases align to TRBD1. CDR1 and CDR2 from the germline V gene are SNHLY and FYNNEI. V was pared by 2 bases and J by 0 bases, with 9 bases of the junction left unmatched. The CDR3 runs 17 residues. For the CDR3, the DNA is TGTGCCAGCAGTGAAAGGGGACAGCTGATAATGAACACTGAAGCTTTCTTT. Translated: CASSERGQLIMNTEAFF.

V usage is TRBV5-1 and J usage is TRBJ2-1, with 8 bases aligning to TRBD1. The CDR3 runs to 18 residues. CDR1 and CDR2 from the germline V gene are SGHRS and YFSETQ. V was clipped by 0 bases and J by 1 base; unmatched bases: 9. The CDR3 coding sequence is TGCGCCAGCAGCTTGGGGCAGGGGGCGAGTTGGTCCTACAATGAGCAGTTCTTC. Amino acids: CASSLGQGASWSYNEQFF. Full variable domain (outside the CDR3, taken from reference TRBV5-1 and TRBJ2-1): KAGVTQTPRYLIKTRGQQVTLSCSPISGHRSVSWYQQTPGQGLQFLFEYFSETQRNKGNFPGRFSGRQFSNSRSEMNVSTLELGDSALYLCASSLGQGASWSYNEQFFGPGTRLTVL.

The chain joins TRBV28 to TRBJ1-3; D gene unclear. The CDR3 loop spans 16 amino acids. V gave up 3 bases and J gave up 0 bases, with 12 bases separating them. The germline V gene has CDR1 MDHEN and CDR2 SYDVKM. The CDR3 DNA is TGTGCCAGCAGTTTGGTCCAGGCCATCTCTGGAAACACCATATATTTT. The encoded protein is CASSLVQAISGNTIYF.

The chain has TRBV4-3 and TRBJ1-4; D is possibly TRBD1 (6 bases). V was pared by 1 base and J by 0 bases, with 18 bases between. The germline V gene has CDR1 LGHNA and CDR2 YSLEER. The CDR3 has 19 amino acids. CDR3 nucleotides: TGCGCCAGCAGCCAAGGCCCCGGGGTGAGGGGGTCAACTAATGAAAAACTGTTTTTT. Amino acid sequence: CASSQGPGVRGSTNEKLFF.

This clone was recorded only once. This chain uses TRBV6-2 or TRBV6-3 with TRBJ1-2; TRBD1 might be the D (6 bases). Germline CDR1 is MNHEY and CDR2 is SVGEGT. V lost 4 bases, J lost 5 bases, and 11 bases lay in between. The CDR3 is made up of 13 amino acids. DNA for the CDR3: TGTGCCAGCAGTTGGACAGACCTTTATGGCTACACCTTC. This gives the protein CASSWTDLYGYTF.

The chain has TRBV2 and TRBJ2-7; 9 nucleotides agree with TRBD2. Germline CDR1 is SNHLY and CDR2 is FYNNEI. V lost 1 base to trimming and J lost 0 bases; unmatched junction nucleotides: 10. The CDR3 is 18 amino acids. The DNA of the CDR3 is TGTGCCAGCAGTGAAGGGGGGGGACTAGCTCTCATCTCCTACGAGCAGTACTTC. As protein: CASSEGGGLALISYEQYF. The entire variable domain, with the rest obtained from reference TRBV2 and TRBJ2-7, is as follows: EPEVTQTPSHQVTQMGQEVILRCVPISNHLYFYWYRQILGQKVEFLVSFYNNEISEKSEIFDDQFSVERPDGSNFTLKIRSTKLEDSAMYFCASSEGGGLALISYEQYFGPGTRLTVT.

This chain connects TRBV5-1 to TRBJ2-1; D is undetermined. The V gene's germline CDR1 is SGHRS and CDR2 YFSETQ. This CDR3 spans 13 amino acids. V gave up 0 bases and J gave up 2 bases, with 3 bases separating them. In DNA, the CDR3 is TGCGCCAGCAGCTTGGACACCTACAATGAGCAGTTCTTC. Protein: CASSLDTYNEQFF.